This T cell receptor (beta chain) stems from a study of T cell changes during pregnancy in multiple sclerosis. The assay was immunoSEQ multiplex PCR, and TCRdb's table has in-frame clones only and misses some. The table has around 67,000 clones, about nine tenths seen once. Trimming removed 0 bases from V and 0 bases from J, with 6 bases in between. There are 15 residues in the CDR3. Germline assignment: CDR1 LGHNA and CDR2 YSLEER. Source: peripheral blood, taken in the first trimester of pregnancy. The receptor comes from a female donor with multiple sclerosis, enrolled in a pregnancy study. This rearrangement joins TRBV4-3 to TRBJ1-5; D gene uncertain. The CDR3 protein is CASSQELYSNQPQHF. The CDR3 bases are TGCGCCAGCAGCCAAGAATTGTATAGCAATCAGCCCCAGCATTTT.